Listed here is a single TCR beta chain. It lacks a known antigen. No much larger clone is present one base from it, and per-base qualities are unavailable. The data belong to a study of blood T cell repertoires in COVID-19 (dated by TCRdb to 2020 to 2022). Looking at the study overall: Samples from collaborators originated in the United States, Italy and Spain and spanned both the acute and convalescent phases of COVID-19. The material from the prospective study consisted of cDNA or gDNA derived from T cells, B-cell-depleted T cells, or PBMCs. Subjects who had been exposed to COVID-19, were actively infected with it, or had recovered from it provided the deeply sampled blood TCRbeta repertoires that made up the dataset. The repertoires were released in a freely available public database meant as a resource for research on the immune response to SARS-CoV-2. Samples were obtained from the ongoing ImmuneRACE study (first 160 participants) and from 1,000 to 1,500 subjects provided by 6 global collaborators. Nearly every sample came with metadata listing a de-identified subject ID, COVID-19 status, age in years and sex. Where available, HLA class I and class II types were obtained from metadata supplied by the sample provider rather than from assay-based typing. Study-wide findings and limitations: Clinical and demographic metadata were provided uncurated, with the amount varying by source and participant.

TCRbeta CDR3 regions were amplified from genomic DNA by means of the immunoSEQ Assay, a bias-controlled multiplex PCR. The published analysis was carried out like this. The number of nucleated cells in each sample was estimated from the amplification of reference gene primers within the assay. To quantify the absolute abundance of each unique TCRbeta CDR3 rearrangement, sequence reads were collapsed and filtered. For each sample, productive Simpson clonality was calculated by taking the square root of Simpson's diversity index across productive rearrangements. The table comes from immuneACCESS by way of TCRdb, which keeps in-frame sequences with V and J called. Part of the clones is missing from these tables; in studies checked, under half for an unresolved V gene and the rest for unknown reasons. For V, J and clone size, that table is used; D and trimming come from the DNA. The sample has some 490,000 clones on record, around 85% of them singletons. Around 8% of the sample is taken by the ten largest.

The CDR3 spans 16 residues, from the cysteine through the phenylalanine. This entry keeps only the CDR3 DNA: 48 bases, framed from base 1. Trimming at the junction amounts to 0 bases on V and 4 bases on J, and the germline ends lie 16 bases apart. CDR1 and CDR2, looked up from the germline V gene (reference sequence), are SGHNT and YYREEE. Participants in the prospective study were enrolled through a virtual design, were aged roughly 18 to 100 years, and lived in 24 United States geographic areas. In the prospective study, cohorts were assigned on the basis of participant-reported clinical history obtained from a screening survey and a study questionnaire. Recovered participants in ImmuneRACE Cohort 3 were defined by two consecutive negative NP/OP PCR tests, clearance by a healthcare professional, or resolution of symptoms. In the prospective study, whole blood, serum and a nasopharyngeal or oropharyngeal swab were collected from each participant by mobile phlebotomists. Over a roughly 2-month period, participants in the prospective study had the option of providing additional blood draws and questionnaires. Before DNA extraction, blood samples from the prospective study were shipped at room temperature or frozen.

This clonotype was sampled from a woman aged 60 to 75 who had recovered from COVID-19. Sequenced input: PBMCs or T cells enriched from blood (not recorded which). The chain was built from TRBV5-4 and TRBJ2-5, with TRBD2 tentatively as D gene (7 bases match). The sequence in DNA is TGTGCCAGCAGCTTGGCTCTTCGGGGGGCAGGAGAGACCCAGTACTTC. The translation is CASSLALRGAGETQYF.